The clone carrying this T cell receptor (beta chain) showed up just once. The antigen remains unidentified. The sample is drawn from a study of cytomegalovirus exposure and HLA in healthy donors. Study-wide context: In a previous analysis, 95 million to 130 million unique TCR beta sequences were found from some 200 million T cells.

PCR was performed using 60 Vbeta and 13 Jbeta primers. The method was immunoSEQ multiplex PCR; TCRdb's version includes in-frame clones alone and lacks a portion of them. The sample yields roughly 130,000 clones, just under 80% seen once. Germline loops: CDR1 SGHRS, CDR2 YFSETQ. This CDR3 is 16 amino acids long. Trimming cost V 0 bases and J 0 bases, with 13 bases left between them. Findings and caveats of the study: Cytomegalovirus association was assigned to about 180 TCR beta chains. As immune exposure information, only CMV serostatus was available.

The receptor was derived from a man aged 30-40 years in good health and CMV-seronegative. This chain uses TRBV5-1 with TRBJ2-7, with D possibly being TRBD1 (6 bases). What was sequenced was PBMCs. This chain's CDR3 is CASSLGRGASSYEQYF. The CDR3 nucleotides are TGCGCCAGCAGCTTGGGCAGGGGCGCTAGCTCCTACGAGCAGTACTTC.